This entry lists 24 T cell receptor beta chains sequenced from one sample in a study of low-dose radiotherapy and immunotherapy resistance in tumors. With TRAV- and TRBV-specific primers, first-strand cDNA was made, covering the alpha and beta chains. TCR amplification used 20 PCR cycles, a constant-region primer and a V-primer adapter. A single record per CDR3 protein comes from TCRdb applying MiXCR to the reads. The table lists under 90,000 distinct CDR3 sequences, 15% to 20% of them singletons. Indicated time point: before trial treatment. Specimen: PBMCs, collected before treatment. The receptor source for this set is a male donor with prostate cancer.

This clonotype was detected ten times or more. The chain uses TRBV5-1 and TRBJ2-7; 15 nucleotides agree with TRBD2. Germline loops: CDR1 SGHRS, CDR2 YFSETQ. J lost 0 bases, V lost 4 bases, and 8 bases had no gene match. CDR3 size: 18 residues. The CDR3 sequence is CASSPGLAGGPSSYEQYF. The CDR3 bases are TGCGCCAGCAGCCCGGGACTAGCGGGGGGTCCGAGCTCCTACGAGCAGTACTTC. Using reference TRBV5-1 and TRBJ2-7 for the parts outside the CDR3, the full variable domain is KAGVTQTPRYLIKTRGQQVTLSCSPISGHRSVSWYQQTPGQGLQFLFEYFSETQRNKGNFPGRFSGRQFSNSRSEMNVSTLELGDSALYLCASSPGLAGGPSSYEQYFGPGTRLTVT.

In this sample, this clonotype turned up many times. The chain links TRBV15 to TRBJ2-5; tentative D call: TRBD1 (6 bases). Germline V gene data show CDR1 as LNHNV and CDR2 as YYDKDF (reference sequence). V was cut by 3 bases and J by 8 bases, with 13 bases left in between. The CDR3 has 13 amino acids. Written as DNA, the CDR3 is TGTGCCACCAGCAGGGGGGCGCCAGGTACCCAGTACTTC. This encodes CATSRGAPGTQYF.

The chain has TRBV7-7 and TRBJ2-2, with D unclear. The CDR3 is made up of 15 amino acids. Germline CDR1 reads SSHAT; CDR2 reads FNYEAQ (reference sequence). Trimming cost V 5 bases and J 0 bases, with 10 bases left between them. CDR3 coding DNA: TGTGCCAGCAGCGCTGATCCTGCGAACACCGGGGAGCTGTTTTTT. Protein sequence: CASSADPANTGELFF. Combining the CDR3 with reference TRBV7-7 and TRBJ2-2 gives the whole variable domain GAGVSQSPRYKVTKRGQDVTLRCDPISSHATLYWYQQALGQGPEFLTYFNYEAQPDKSGLPSDRFSAERPEGSISTLTIQRTEQRDSAMYRCASSADPANTGELFFGEGSRLTVL.

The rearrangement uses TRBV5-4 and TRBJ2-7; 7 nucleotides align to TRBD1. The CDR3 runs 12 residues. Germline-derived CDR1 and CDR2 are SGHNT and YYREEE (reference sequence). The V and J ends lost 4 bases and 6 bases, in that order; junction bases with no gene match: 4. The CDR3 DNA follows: TGTGCCAGCAGCAGTACAGGGGCCGAGCAGTACTTC. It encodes CASSSTGAEQYF. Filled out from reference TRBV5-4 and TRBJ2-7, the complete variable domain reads ETGVTQSPTHLIKTRGQQVTLRCSSQSGHNTVSWYQQALGQGPQFIFQYYREEENGRGNFPPRFSGLQFPNYSSELNVNALELDDSALYLCASSSTGAEQYFGPGTRLTVT.

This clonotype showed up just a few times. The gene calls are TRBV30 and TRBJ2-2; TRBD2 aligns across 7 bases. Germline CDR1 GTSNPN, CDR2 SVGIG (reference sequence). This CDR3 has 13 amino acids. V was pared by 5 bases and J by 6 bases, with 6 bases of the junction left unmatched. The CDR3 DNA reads TGTGCCTGGGATCCGAGCGGGGCCGGGGAGCTGTTTTTT. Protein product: CAWDPSGAGELFF.

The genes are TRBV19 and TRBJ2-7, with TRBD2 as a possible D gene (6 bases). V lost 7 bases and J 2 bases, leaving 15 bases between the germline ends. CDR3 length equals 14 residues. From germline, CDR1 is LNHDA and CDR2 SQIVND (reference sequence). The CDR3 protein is CASMSGVGAYEQYF. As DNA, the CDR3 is TGTGCCAGTATGTCGGGGGTAGGAGCCTACGAGCAGTACTTC.

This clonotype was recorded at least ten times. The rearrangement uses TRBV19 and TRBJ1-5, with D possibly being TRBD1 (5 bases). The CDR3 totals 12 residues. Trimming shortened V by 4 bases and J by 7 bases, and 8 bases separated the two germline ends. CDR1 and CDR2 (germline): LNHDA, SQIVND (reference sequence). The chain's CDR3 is CASSTQAQPQHF. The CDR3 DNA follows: TGTGCCAGTAGTACACAGGCGCAGCCCCAGCATTTT.

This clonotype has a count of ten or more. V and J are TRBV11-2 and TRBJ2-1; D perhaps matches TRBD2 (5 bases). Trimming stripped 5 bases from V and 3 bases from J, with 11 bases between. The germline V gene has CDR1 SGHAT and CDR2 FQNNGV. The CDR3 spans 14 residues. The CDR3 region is CASSPSGLYNEQFF. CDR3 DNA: TGTGCCAGCAGCCCCTCAGGACTCTACAATGAGCAGTTCTTC.

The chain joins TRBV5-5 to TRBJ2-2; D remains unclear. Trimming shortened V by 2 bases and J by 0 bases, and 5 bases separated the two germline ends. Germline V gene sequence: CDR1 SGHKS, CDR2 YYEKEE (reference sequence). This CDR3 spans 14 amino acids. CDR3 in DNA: TGTGCCAGCAGCTTCACACCGAACACCGGGGAGCTGTTTTTT. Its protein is CASSFTPNTGELFF.

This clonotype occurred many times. The chain's CDR3 is CASTPSGGATNEKLFF. The CDR3 DNA sequence: TGCGCCAGCACCCCCTCAGGAGGTGCAACTAATGAAAAACTGTTTTTT. The J gene is TRBJ1-4, the V gene TRBV5-1; no definite D call. The V end was cut by 6 bases, the J end by 0 bases, with 15 bases between. Germline V gene data show CDR1 as SGHRS and CDR2 as YFSETQ. CDR3 length equals 16 residues.

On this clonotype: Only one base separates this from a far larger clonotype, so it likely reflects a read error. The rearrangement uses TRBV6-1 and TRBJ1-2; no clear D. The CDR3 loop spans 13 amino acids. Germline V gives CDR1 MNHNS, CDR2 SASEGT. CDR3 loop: CACSLSRTYGYTF. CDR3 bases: TGTGCCTGCAGTTTAAGCAGGACCTATGGCTACACCTTC.

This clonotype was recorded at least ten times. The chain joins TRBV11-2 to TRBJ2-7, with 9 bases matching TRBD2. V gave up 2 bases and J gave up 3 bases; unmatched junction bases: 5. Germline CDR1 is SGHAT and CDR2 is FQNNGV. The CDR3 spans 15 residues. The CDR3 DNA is TGTGCCAGCAGCTTAAGCGGGGGGACGTACTACGAGCAGTACTTC. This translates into CASSLSGGTYYEQYF.

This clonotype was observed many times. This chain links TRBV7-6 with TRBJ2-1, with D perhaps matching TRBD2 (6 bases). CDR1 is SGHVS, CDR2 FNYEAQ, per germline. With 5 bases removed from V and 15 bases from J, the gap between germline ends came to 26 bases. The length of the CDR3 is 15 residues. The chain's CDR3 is CASSTHMAGTQVVFF. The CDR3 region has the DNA TGTGCCAGCAGCACCCATATGGCGGGGACCCAGGTGGTGTTCTTC.

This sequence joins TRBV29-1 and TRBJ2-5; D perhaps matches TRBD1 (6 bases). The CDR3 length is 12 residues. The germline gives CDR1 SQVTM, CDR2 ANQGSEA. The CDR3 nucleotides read TGCACAGGGGTGGGCAGGGGAGAGACCCAGTACTTC. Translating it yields CTGVGRGETQYF.

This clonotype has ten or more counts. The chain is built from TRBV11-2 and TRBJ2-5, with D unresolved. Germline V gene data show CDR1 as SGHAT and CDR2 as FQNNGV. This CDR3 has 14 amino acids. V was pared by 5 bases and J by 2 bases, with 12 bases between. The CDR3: CASSLMAAQETQYF. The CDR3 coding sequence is TGTGCCAGCAGCCTGATGGCAGCTCAAGAGACCCAGTACTTC.

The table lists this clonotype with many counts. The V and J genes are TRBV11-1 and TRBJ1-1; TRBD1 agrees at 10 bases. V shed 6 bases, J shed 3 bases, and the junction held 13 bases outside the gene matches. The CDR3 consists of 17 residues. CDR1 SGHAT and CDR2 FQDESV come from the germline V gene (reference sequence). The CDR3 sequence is CASRPRTGGSRDTEAFF. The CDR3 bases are TGTGCCAGCAGGCCCCGGACAGGGGGTTCAAGGGACACTGAAGCTTTCTTT. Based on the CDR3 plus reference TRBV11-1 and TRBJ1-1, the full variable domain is EAEVAQSPRYKITEKSQAVAFWCDPISGHATLYWYRQILGQGPELLVQFQDESVVDDSQLPKDRFSAERLKGVDSTLKIQPAELGDSAMYLCASRPRTGGSRDTEAFFGQGTRLTVV.

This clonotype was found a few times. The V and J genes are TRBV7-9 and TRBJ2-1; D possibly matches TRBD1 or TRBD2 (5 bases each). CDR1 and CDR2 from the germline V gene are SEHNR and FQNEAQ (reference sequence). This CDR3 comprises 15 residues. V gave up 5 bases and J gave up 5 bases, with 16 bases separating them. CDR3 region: CASSPLRDGNNEQFF. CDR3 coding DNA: TGTGCCAGCAGCCCTCTCCGGGACGGGAACAATGAGCAGTTCTTC.

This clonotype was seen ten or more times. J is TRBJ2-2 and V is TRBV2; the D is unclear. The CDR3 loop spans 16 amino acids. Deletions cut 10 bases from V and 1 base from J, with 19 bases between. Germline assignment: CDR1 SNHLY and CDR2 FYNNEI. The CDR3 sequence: CATATGSALNTGELFF. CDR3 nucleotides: TGTGCCACCGCGACTGGTTCGGCTTTGAACACCGGGGAGCTGTTTTTT.

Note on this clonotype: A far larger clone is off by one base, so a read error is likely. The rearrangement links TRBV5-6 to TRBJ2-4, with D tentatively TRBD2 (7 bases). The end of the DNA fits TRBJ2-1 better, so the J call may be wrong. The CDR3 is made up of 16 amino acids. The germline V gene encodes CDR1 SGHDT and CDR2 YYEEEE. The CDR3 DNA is TGTGCCAGCAGCTGGAAAACGGGGGGCACCTACAATGAGCAGTTCTTC. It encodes CASSWKTGGTYNEQFF.

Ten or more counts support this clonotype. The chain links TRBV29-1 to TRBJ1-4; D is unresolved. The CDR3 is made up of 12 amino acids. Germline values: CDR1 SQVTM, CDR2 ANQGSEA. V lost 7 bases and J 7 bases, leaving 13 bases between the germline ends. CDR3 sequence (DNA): TGCAGCGCAGTCTCGGGCACTGAAAAACTGTTTTTT. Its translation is CSAVSGTEKLFF.

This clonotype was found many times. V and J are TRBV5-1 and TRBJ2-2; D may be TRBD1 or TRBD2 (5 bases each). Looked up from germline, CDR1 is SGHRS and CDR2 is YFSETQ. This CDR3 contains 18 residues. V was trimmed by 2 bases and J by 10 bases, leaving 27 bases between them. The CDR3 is CASSFRVGPSRVRAELFF. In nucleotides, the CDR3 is TGCGCCAGCAGCTTTAGGGTGGGGCCTAGCCGGGTTCGTGCGGAGCTGTTTTTT.

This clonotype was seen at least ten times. The CDR3 protein is CASSVGDQPQHF. DNA for the CDR3: TGTGCCAGTAGTGTCGGAGATCAGCCCCAGCATTTT. The chain uses TRBV19 and TRBJ1-5; D unresolved. The V gene lost 5 bases and the J gene lost 5 bases, with 7 bases spanning the gap. CDR3 length: 12 residues. CDR1 is LNHDA, CDR2 SQIVND, per germline (reference sequence).

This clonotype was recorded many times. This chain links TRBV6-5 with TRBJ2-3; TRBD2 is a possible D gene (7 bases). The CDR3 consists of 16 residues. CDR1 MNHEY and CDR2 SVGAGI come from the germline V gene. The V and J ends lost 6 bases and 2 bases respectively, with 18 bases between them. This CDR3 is CASSRRRGGTTDTQYF. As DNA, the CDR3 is TGTGCCAGCAGCCGAAGGAGGGGGGGGACCACAGATACGCAGTATTTT.

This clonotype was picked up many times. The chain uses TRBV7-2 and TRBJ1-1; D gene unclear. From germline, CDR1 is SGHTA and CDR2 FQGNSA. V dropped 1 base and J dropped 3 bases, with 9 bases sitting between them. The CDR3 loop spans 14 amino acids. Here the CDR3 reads CASSLGVYDTEAFF. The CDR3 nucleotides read TGTGCCAGCAGCTTAGGGGTTTATGACACTGAAGCTTTCTTT.